What follows is one T cell receptor (beta chain) and its context. Its specificity is unknown. The sample comes from a study of blood T cells in healthy people across ages. The study's findings and limits: A roughly linear fall in TCR beta diversity per million T cells was seen with increasing age. Higher diversity and more naive CD4+ cells were features of long-lived donors, compared to aged donors.

Trimming took 9 bases from V and 7 from J; bases not matched to a gene: 11. This CDR3 comprises 14 residues. Looked up from germline, CDR1 is MNHEY and CDR2 is SVGEGT. With a J-beta primer mix and a sample-barcoded 5' primer, a second PCR ran about 6 to 11 cycles. CDR3-containing paired-end reads numbered at least 2.5 million in each sample. TCRdb reprocessed the 5' RACE reads with MiXCR, giving one entry per CDR3 protein. Of approximately 810,000 distinct CDR3 sequences listed, 35% to 40% are singletons. This chain joins TRBV6-2 or TRBV6-3 and TRBJ1-1; TRBD1 matches 10 bases. This clonotype was obtained from a man aged 18-30 years in good health. The sample comprised blood. The CDR3 region is CARSPGTGDNEAFF. The DNA for the CDR3 is TGTGCCAGAAGTCCCGGGACAGGGGATAATGAAGCTTTCTTT.